Described below is a single T cell receptor beta chain sequence and its context. Its antigen is still unknown. Time point indicated: 4-8 weeks after completion of therapy. This sample was included in a study of T cell therapy after organ transplantation. Only in-frame clones appear in the TCRdb table, and some are missing; sequencing was by immunoSEQ multiplex PCR. The table records some 970 clones, just under 70% of them present only once. Germline CDR1 LGHNA, CDR2 YNFKEQ. Between the trimmed V and J ends, which lost 6 bases and 2 bases, there was a span of 10 bases. CDR3 length equals 13 residues. V is TRBV4-2 and J is TRBJ1-2, with D possibly matching TRBD1 (5 bases). Material: CD8+ T cells from blood, obtained after autologous CMV-specific T cell therapy. This sequence was found in a human patient who had received a solid organ transplant and had CMV disease. Some T cells may have come from the graft donor. This chain's CDR3 is CASRAGTNYGYTF. CDR3 DNA sequence: TGTGCCAGCAGGGCCGGGACCAACTATGGCTACACCTTC.